This record concerns one T cell receptor beta chain sequence. The sample comes from a study of blood T cell repertoires in COVID-19. The overall study: Spain, Italy and the United States supplied samples that represented acute and convalescent COVID-19. From T cells, B-cell-depleted T cells, or PBMCs came the material, which was cDNA or gDNA.

Germline values: CDR1 ENHRY, CDR2 SYGVKD. J gave up 1 base and V 3 bases, and 6 bases lay outside the gene matches. The CDR3 covers 17 residues. In the authors' workflow: Scientists estimated how many nucleated cells there were by amplifying reference gene primers. Measured with immunoSEQ multiplex PCR; TCRdb has only the in-frame clones, and not every one. The V and J calls and clone size are taken from that table; D and trimming were inferred from the DNA. Among about 140,000 clones listed, 65% to 85% were seen once. The chain recombines TRBV10-3 with TRBJ2-6; 7 bases agree with TRBD2. Sequencing was done on a sample of peripheral blood. The receptor was derived from a human donor in a cohort sampled during active COVID-19. CDR3 protein: CAISEGEGRSGANVLTF. The CDR3 DNA follows: TGTGCCATCAGTGAAGGGGAGGGCCGATCTGGGGCCAACGTCCTGACTTTC.